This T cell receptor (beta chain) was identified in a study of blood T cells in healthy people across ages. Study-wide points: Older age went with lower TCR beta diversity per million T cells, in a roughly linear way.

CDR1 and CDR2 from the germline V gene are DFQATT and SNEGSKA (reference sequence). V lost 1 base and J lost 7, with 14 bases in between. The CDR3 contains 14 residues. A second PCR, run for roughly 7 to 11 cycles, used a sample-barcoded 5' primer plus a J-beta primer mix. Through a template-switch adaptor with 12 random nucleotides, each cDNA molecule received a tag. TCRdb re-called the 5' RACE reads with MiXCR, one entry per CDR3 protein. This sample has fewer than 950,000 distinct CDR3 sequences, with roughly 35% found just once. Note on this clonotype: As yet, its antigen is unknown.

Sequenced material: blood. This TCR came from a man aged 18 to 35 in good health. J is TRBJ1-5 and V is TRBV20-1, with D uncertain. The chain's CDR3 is CSARVGSSSQPQHF. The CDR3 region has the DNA TGCAGTGCTAGAGTGGGATCGAGCAGCCAGCCCCAGCATTTT.